This is a list of T cell receptor beta chains from one sample in a study of regulatory T cells in long-lasting Graves disease. MiXCR was run by TCRdb on the multiplex PCR reads, yielding one entry per CDR3 protein. The data show approximately 560,000 distinct CDR3 sequences, about 16% seen once. The same data also went into a second study, on T cells in Graves' hyperthyroidism and ophthalmopathy.

The material sequenced was peripheral blood mononuclear cells (PBMCs), taken at new diagnosis, from a patient treated with antithyroid drugs. The receptors come from a man younger than 30 with Graves disease. Each CDR3 is given with its conserved first and last residue. D genes are given only for firm matches. Clone sizes are given selectively: once, few, many, or a class where the clone is expanded.

V gene	clone size	D gene	J gene	CDR3 protein	CDR3 DNA
TRBV28	.	.	TRBJ2-5	CASSSAGGSKQETQYF	TGTGCCAGCAGTTCGGCAGGGGGGTCGAAACAAGAGACCCAGTACTTC
TRBV12-3/TRBV12-4	few	.	TRBJ1-6	CASGPGPSALHF	TGTGCCAGCGGCCCGGGACCCTCGGCCCTCCACTTT
TRBV14	few	TRBD2	TRBJ2-1	CASSQKPTLLAGGFNEQFF	TGTGCCAGCAGCCAAAAACCCACCTTGCTAGCGGGAGGATTTAATGAGCAGTTCTTC
TRBV3-1	few	.	TRBJ2-3	CASSQYGSSTDTQYF	TGTGCCAGCAGCCAATATGGGTCTAGCACAGATACGCAGTATTTT
TRBV30	.	.	TRBJ2-3	CAWSLIDTQYF	TGTGCCTGGAGTTTGATAGATACGCAGTATTTT
TRBV2	many	.	TRBJ1-1	CASSTRGVTEAFF	TGTGCCAGCAGTACTAGGGGGGTTACTGAAGCTTTCTTT
TRBV30	.	.	TRBJ1-6	CAWSVRTLNTSPLHF	TGTGCCTGGAGTGTACGCACCCTCAATACCTCACCCCTCCACTTT
TRBV6-1	many	TRBD1	TRBJ2-7	CASSEDRDYEQYF	TGTGCCAGCAGTGAGGACAGGGACTACGAGCAGTACTTC
TRBV30	.	.	TRBJ2-3	CAFRADTQYF	TGTGCCTTTAGAGCGGATACGCAGTATTTT
TRBV15	few	.	TRBJ1-3	CATSSRLNSGNTIYF	TGTGCCACCAGCAGTCGACTGAACTCTGGAAACACCATATATTTT
TRBV5-8	.	TRBD1	TRBJ1-5	CASSRMGGGFNQPQHF	TGTGCCAGCAGCCGAATGGGAGGGGGCTTCAATCAGCCCCAGCATTTT